This T cell receptor (beta chain) is from a study of blood T cell repertoires in COVID-19. Study-wide context: Specimens from acute and convalescent COVID-19 originated in the United States, Italy and Spain.

V dropped 4 bases and J dropped 5 bases, with 14 bases sitting between them. Germline CDR1 reads SGHRS; CDR2 reads YFSETQ. The CDR3 length is 14 residues. In the original workflow: Estimated nucleated cell counts came from reference gene primer amplification. Profiled with immunoSEQ multiplex PCR; TCRdb holds only in-frame clones, not every one. The D gene and trimming were derived from the DNA, and the V and J assignments and clone size from that table. Of about 160,000 clones listed, 80% to 90% are singletons. The sample taken for sequencing was peripheral blood. The J gene is TRBJ2-3, the V gene TRBV5-1, with D maybe TRBD2 (6 bases). The sequence was obtained from an older man with acute or convalescent COVID-19. DNA for the CDR3: TGCGCCAGCAGCCCAGCGGGCGGTGAAGATACGCAGTATTTT. This encodes CASSPAGGEDTQYF.